These 17 T cell receptor beta chains originate from one sample sequenced in a study of shared T cell receptors in the human thymus. Here immunoSEQ multiplex PCR was the method, and the copy in TCRdb shows in-frame clones only, minus some. The sample includes approximately 580,000 clones, about four fifths seen only once; the top ten take about 0.013%. These records were also assigned to another study, of human thymus T cells.

Sequenced: thymocytes. All receptors come from a boy younger than two with a congenital heart defect.

This sequence joins TRBV4-2 and TRBJ2-1; 10 nucleotides line up with TRBD2. V lost 6 bases to trimming and J lost 7 bases; unmatched junction nucleotides: 9. The germline CDR1 and CDR2 sequences are LGHNA and YNFKEQ. There are 15 residues in the CDR3. CDR3 protein: CASSGGWTSGNEQFF. The CDR3 DNA reads as TGTGCCAGCAGTGGCGGCTGGACTAGCGGAAATGAGCAGTTCTTC.

The chain combines TRBV7-9 with TRBJ2-2; D may be TRBD2 (6 bases). This CDR3 has 15 amino acids. Germline V gene data show CDR1 as SEHNR and CDR2 as FQNEAQ (reference sequence). V was trimmed by 5 bases and J by 5 bases, leaving 15 bases between them. CDR3 sequence reads: CASSPGAGRTGELFF. DNA for the CDR3: TGTGCCAGCAGCCCCGGAGCGGGTAGAACCGGGGAGCTGTTTTTT.

The chain joins TRBV5-1 to TRBJ2-5; 10 bases line up with TRBD2. CDR1 and CDR2 (germline): SGHRS, YFSETQ. The CDR3 is 16 amino acids. The ends lost 0 bases at V and 5 bases at J; junction bases unmatched: 7. The CDR3: CASSLGPSGSPETQYF. CDR3 bases: TGCGCCAGCAGCTTGGGTCCTAGCGGGAGTCCCGAGACCCAGTACTTC. Complete variable domain (other parts from reference TRBV5-1 and TRBJ2-5): KAGVTQTPRYLIKTRGQQVTLSCSPISGHRSVSWYQQTPGQGLQFLFEYFSETQRNKGNFPGRFSGRQFSNSRSEMNVSTLELGDSALYLCASSLGPSGSPETQYFGPGTRLLVL.

The rearrangement uses TRBV13 and TRBJ2-1, with TRBD2 identical over 9 bases. This CDR3 contains 15 residues. The V segment lost 1 base and the J segment 10 bases; nucleotides outside the gene matches: 8. Germline values: CDR1 PRHDT, CDR2 FYEKMQ (reference sequence). CDR3 in amino acids: CASSLEAGGSREQFF. The CDR3 nucleotides read TGTGCCAGCAGCTTAGAAGCGGGAGGATCGCGGGAGCAGTTCTTC.

The table lists this clone with a count of one. No DNA is shown, since the ends of the CDR3 on it are uncertain; the CDR3 is the one TCRdb lists. J is TRBJ1-3 and V is TRBV28; the table assigns TRBD1, which was not confirmed against the DNA. Germline values: CDR1 MDHEN, CDR2 SYDVKM. Counting both end residues, the CDR3 totals 16 amino acids. CDR3 residues: CASSSSGQYPGNTIYF.

The rearrangement joins TRBV27 to TRBJ1-1, with 9 bases identical to TRBD1. The CDR3 extends over 15 amino acids. Germline loops: CDR1 MNHEY, CDR2 SMNVEV (reference sequence). With V trimmed by 2 bases and J by 3 bases, 4 bases remained unmatched. CDR3 nucleotides: TGTGCCAGCAGTTTACACAGGGGGCTCTACACTGAAGCTTTCTTT. This translates into CASSLHRGLYTEAFF.

V is TRBV4-3 and J is TRBJ2-7, with 7 bases lining up with TRBD2. Germline trimming cut 0 bases from V and 3 bases from J; bases unmatched to any gene: 2. This CDR3 has 14 amino acids. In germline, CDR1 is LGHNA, CDR2 YSLEER. This CDR3 reads CASSQDPSGYEQYF. The CDR3 region has the DNA TGCGCCAGCAGCCAAGACCCTAGCGGCTACGAGCAGTACTTC.

The rearrangement joins TRBV5-4 to TRBJ1-3; TRBD1 is a possible D gene (5 bases). The V end was cut by 0 bases, the J end by 2 bases, with 6 bases between. In germline, CDR1 is SGHNT, CDR2 YYREEE (reference sequence). CDR3 length: 14 residues. The CDR3 nucleotides are TGTGCCAGCAGCTTGGACAGGACTGGAAACACCATATATTTT. Its translation is CASSLDRTGNTIYF. Full variable domain (remainder filled in from reference TRBV5-4 and TRBJ1-3): ETGVTQSPTHLIKTRGQQVTLRCSSQSGHNTVSWYQQALGQGPQFIFQYYREEENGRGNFPPRFSGLQFPNYSSELNVNALELDDSALYLCASSLDRTGNTIYFGEGSWLTVV.

This clone was seen just once. The chain recombines TRBV30 with TRBJ1-1; 8 nucleotides match TRBD1. V lost 6 bases, J lost 4 bases, and 13 bases stayed unmatched. From germline, CDR1 is GTSNPN and CDR2 SVGIG (reference sequence). CDR3 size: 15 residues. The CDR3 sequence: CACPPGQGAGTEAFF. CDR3 nucleotide sequence: TGTGCCTGCCCCCCGGGGCAGGGGGCAGGCACTGAAGCTTTCTTT.

The genes are TRBV6-5 and TRBJ1-1; a possible D gene is TRBD1 (6 bases). The CDR3 covers 13 residues. V lost 2 bases and J lost 7, with 11 bases in between. Germline-derived CDR1 and CDR2 are MNHEY and SVGAGI. The CDR3 loop is CASSYTGPNEAFF. CDR3 nucleotides: TGTGCCAGCAGTTACACAGGGCCCAATGAAGCTTTCTTT.

V and J are TRBV13 and TRBJ2-1; 10 positions agree with TRBD2. Per germline, CDR1 PRHDT and CDR2 FYEKMQ (reference sequence). The CDR3 extends over 17 amino acids. J lost 7 bases, V lost 0 bases, and 9 bases had no gene match. In DNA, the CDR3 is TGTGCCAGCAGCTTAGGAGGGGCTAGCGGGAGAACAAATGAGCAGTTCTTC. Translating gives CASSLGGASGRTNEQFF.

The rearrangement links TRBV9 to TRBJ2-1, with TRBD2 matching over 14 bases. The germline gives CDR1 SGDLS, CDR2 YYNGEE. The junction had 7 bases not matched to a gene; V was cut back by 4 bases and J by 7 bases. The CDR3 is 16 amino acids. CDR3 protein: CASSFAGTSGSNEQFF. The CDR3 DNA is TGTGCCAGCAGCTTCGCAGGGACTAGCGGGAGTAATGAGCAGTTCTTC.

The J gene is TRBJ2-3, the V gene TRBV7-6; D uncertain. CDR1 and CDR2 (germline): SGHVS, FNYEAQ. The CDR3 covers 14 residues. Trimming left V 1 base short and J 0 bases short, with 5 bases between. The CDR3 DNA is TGTGCCAGCAGCTTAGGAGTTAGCACAGATACGCAGTATTTT. Its protein product is CASSLGVSTDTQYF.

This chain uses TRBV18 with TRBJ2-2, with a weak D call TRBD2 (5 bases). The CDR3 contains 16 residues. Germline V gene sequence: CDR1 KGHSH, CDR2 LQKENI. Trimming removed 10 bases at V and 1 base at J, with 19 bases between. The DNA for the CDR3 is TGTGCCACCCCCACTACAGAGGGAGAGAACACCGGGGAGCTGTTTTTT. Translating it yields CATPTTEGENTGELFF.

The chain is built from TRBV4-3 and TRBJ2-1, with TRBD2 matching 8 bases. V shed 0 bases, J shed 1 base, and the junction held 11 bases outside the gene matches. This CDR3 has 19 amino acids. Germline CDR1 LGHNA, CDR2 YSLEER. The CDR3 sequence: CASSQDYRTSSPSYNEQFF. The CDR3 nucleotides are TGCGCCAGCAGCCAAGATTATAGGACTAGCTCCCCTTCCTACAATGAGCAGTTCTTC.

The V call is TRBV5-6, the J call TRBJ2-3; D might be TRBD2 (6 bases). From germline, CDR1 is SGHDT and CDR2 YYEEEE. V was shortened by 4 bases and J by 2 bases, with 14 bases between the two germline ends. This CDR3 contains 15 residues. The CDR3 sequence is CASSGGLLYTDTQYF. CDR3 sequence (DNA): TGTGCCAGCAGCGGGGGACTTCTTTACACAGATACGCAGTATTTT.

The genes are TRBV4-2 and TRBJ2-1, with TRBD2 identical over 11 bases. This CDR3 is built from 16 residues. Losses at the gene ends were 6 bases for V and 5 bases for J; bases not matched to a gene: 9. Germline CDR1 is LGHNA and CDR2 is YNFKEQ. CDR3 sequence: CASSPRLAGSHNEQFF. CDR3 nucleotides: TGTGCCAGCAGTCCGAGACTAGCGGGATCCCACAATGAGCAGTTCTTC.